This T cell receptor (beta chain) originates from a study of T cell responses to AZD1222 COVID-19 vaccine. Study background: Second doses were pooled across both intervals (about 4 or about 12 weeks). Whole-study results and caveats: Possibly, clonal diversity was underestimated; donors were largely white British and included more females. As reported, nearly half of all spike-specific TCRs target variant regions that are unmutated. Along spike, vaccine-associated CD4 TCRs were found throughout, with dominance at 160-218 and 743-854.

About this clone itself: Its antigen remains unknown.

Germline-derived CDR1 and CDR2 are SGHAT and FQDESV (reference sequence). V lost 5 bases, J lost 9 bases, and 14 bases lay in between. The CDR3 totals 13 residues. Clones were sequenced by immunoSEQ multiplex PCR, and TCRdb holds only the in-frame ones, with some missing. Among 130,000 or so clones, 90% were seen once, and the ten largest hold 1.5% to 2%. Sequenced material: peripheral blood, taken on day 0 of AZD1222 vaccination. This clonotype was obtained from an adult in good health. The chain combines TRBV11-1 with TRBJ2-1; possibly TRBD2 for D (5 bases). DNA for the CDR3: TGTGCCAGCAGCGCCCCCCTAGCAGGTGAGCAGTTCTTC. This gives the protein CASSAPLAGEQFF.